These 3 T cell receptor beta chains were sequenced from one sample in a study of shared clonotypes between healthy human individuals. The repertoire was sequenced with immunoSEQ multiplex PCR; TCRdb's copy has only in-frame clones and lacks some. Of roughly 1.4 million clones in the sample, approximately 98.5% were seen once. The sequencing sample was made of naive CD4+ T cells sorted from blood. Subset described: CD45RA+ positively selected. These receptors were taken from a man aged 25-45 years in good health.

This clone has just one count. The CDR3 sequence: CASSLTSLPQYF. The CDR3 region has the DNA TGTGCCAGCAGTTTAACCTCTCTACCCCAGTACTTC. The chain has TRBV28 and TRBJ2-5; unclear D gene. V gave up 2 bases and J gave up 9 bases, with 10 bases separating them. Germline V lookup: CDR1 MDHEN, CDR2 SYDVKM. The CDR3 loop spans 12 amino acids.

CDR3 bases: TGTGCCAGCAGCTTAGAGGCTAGCGGGGGAGATACGCAGTATTTT. It encodes CASSLEASGGDTQYF. The V gene is TRBV7-2, the J gene TRBJ2-3, with 10 nucleotides matching TRBD2. The ends lost 1 base at V and 5 bases at J; junction bases unmatched: 3. In germline, CDR1 is SGHTA, CDR2 FQGNSA. CDR3 length equals 15 residues. Supplemented by reference TRBV7-2 and TRBJ2-3, the full variable domain reads GAGVSQSPSNKVTEKGKDVELRCDPISGHTALYWYRQSLGQGLEFLIYFQGNSAPDKSGLPSDRFSAERTGGSVSTLTIQRTQQEDSAVYLCASSLEASGGDTQYFGPGTRLTVL.

This chain uses TRBV28 with TRBJ1-2; unclear D gene. The germline V and J ends were trimmed by 5 bases and 10 bases, with 8 bases remaining between them. The CDR3 sequence is 10 residues long. Germline V lookup: CDR1 MDHEN, CDR2 SYDVKM. This CDR3 reads CASSTPPYTF. As DNA, the CDR3 is TGTGCCAGCAGTACACCACCCTACACCTTC.